Listed below are T cell receptor beta chains from one sample, sequenced in a study of T-cell reconstitution after alpha-beta-depleted transplantation in children. MiXCR was run by TCRdb on the PCR reads, yielding one entry per CDR3 protein. The table lists about 610,000 distinct CDR3 sequences, approximately 10% of them singletons. Sequenced here: PBMCs from the stem cell graft donor, sampled from the stem cell graft. These receptors all come from a human donor who donated a stem cell graft to a child with acute myeloid leukemia. Each CDR3 is given with its conserved first and last residue. D genes are given only for firm matches. Rows give clone size only sometimes, using once, few, many, or a class for an expanded clone.

TRBD2	TRBV12-3/TRBV12-4	-	TRBJ2-3	TGTGCCAGCAGTCTCCTACTAGCGGGAGGACCAGATACGCAGTATTTT	CASSLLLAGGPDTQYF
TRBD1	TRBV27	many	TRBJ2-5	TGTGCCAGCAGTTTACTACAACAGGGGGAGACCCAGTACTTC	CASSLLQQGETQYF
-	TRBV10-3	many	TRBJ1-4	TGTGCCGCCGGGAAGTTGGATGAAAAACTGTTTTTT	CAAGKLDEKLFF
TRBD2	TRBV20-1	few	TRBJ2-1	TGCAGTGCTAGAGAAAATGCGGGAGGGACACTTCAGTTCTTC	CSARENAGGTLQFF
TRBD1	TRBV6-1	few	TRBJ2-6	TGTGCCAGCAGTCCTTATCGGGACAGGGTAGTATCAGGGGCCAACGTCCTGACTTTC	CASSPYRDRVVSGANVLTF
-	TRBV3-1	few	TRBJ1-5	TGTGCCAGCAGCCAAGACTGGACAGCGAATCAGCCCCAGCATTTT	CASSQDWTANQPQHF
-	TRBV4-2	-	TRBJ1-4	TGTGCCAGCAGCCCGCCCCGGGTTAATGAAAAACTGTTTTTT	CASSPPRVNEKLFF
TRBD2	TRBV20-1	many	TRBJ2-1	TGCAGTGCTACCGGGACTAGCGTTGGCAATGAGCAGTTCTTC	CSATGTSVGNEQFF
-	TRBV3-1	-	TRBJ2-7	TGTGCCAGCAGCCAAGGGACTCAGATCTACGAGCAGTACTTC	CASSQGTQIYEQYF
TRBD2	TRBV5-1	-	TRBJ2-2	TGCGCCAGCAGCTTGGAGGTCGTGGGAGGGAGCACCGGGGAGCTGTTTTTT	CASSLEVVGGSTGELFF
TRBD1	TRBV6-2/TRBV6-3	-	TRBJ1-1	TGTGCCAGCAACGAACAGGGGGTAAGCACTGAAGCTTTCTTT	CASNEQGVSTEAFF
-	TRBV29-1	many	TRBJ2-7	TGCAGCGTTGGATACTCCACCTACGAGCAGTACTTC	CSVGYSTYEQYF
-	TRBV28	few	TRBJ2-2	TGTGCCAGCAGTTTGCCGAACAGGGCCGGGGAGCTGTTTTTT	CASSLPNRAGELFF
TRBD2	TRBV29-1	many	TRBJ2-7	TGCAGCGTTGCGAGCGGGACTTTCTACGAGCAGTACTTC	CSVASGTFYEQYF
TRBD2	TRBV20-1	many	TRBJ2-2	TGCAGTGCCTCCGGGACTAGCTTTTCCACCGGGGAGCTGTTTTTT	CSASGTSFSTGELFF
-	TRBV5-1	few	TRBJ2-7	TGCGCCAGCAGCGACGTCCCAGGGAACTACGAGCAGTACTTC	CASSDVPGNYEQYF
TRBD1	TRBV5-5	few	TRBJ2-2	TGTGCCAGCAGCCGCACCTGGGACAGGGTCACCGGGGAGCTGTTTTTT	CASSRTWDRVTGELFF
-	TRBV20-1	-	TRBJ1-5	TGCAGTGCTAGGAAGGAGAATCAGCCCCAGCATTTT	CSARKENQPQHF
-	TRBV5-1	few	TRBJ2-7	TGCGCCAGCAGCCTACAGGGTTTACGCGACGAGCAGTACTTC	CASSLQGLRDEQYF
TRBD2	TRBV7-2	many	TRBJ2-7	TGTGCCAGCAGCCCAGGGTGGCTAGCGGGAAGGTCCTACGAGCAGTACTTC	CASSPGWLAGRSYEQYF
TRBD1	TRBV5-1	few	TRBJ2-7	TGCGCCAGCAGCTCTGGACGGGACAGGGGATCCGAGCAGTACTTC	CASSSGRDRGSEQYF
-	TRBV5-6	few	TRBJ2-1	TGTGCCAGCAGCTTTCGAACCATTTCAGGCAATGAGCAGTTCTTC	CASSFRTISGNEQFF
TRBD2	TRBV20-1	few	TRBJ2-1	TGCAGTGCCCCGGCCCTAGCGGGGTTATACAATGAGCAGTTCTTC	CSAPALAGLYNEQFF
-	TRBV5-1	few	TRBJ1-1	TGCGCCAGCAGCTTGGGTGGCAACCTGAACACTGAAGCTTTCTTT	CASSLGGNLNTEAFF
-	TRBV5-1	-	TRBJ1-1	TGCGCCAGCAGCTTGGGCGGAAATTCCCTTGAGGCTTTCTTT	CASSLGGNSLEAFF
TRBD1	TRBV29-1	once	TRBJ2-5	TGCAGCGACGGGGACAGAAAGGCCTTC	CSDGDRKAF
TRBD2	TRBV4-2	few	TRBJ2-7	TGTGCCAGCAGCCAAGTTAGCGGGAGGATCCGCGAGCAGTACTTC	CASSQVSGRIREQYF
TRBD2	TRBV9	few	TRBJ2-5	TGTGCCAGCAGCGCGAGCGGGAGTCACCAAGAGACCCAGTACTTC	CASSASGSHQETQYF
TRBD2	TRBV5-1	many	TRBJ2-1	TGCGCCAGCAGCGCGACCGGGACTAGCGGGGGGTACAATGAGCAGTTCTTC	CASSATGTSGGYNEQFF
-	TRBV12-3/TRBV12-4	few	TRBJ2-3	TGTGCCAGCAGTTTAGAGGGGATGAATGCAGATACGCAGTATTTT	CASSLEGMNADTQYF
TRBD1	TRBV25-1	few	TRBJ2-7	TGTGCCAGCAGTGAATCCGGCAGGGGGCCCAGCTCCTACGAGCAGTACTTC	CASSESGRGPSSYEQYF
-	TRBV20-1	few	TRBJ2-1	TGCAGTGCTAGAGGGGACATCGGACAAGTGAGGTACAATGAGCAGTTCTTC	CSARGDIGQVRYNEQFF
-	TRBV9	-	TRBJ2-7	TGTGCCAGCAGCGTGGACCAGTGGGGGACCCTCACCTACGAGCAGTACTTC	CASSVDQWGTLTYEQYF
-	TRBV27	many	TRBJ1-2	TGTGCCAGCACCTCCAGCGCGAGGGGTGGGGGCTACACCTTC	CASTSSARGGGYTF
-	TRBV24-1	few	TRBJ2-3	TGTGCCACCAGTAAGGACGGCCTTCAGTGGGCGCAGTATTTT	CATSKDGLQWAQYF
-	TRBV19	few	TRBJ1-6	TGTGCCGTGGGAGAGTACGTTAATTCACCCCTCCACTTT	CAVGEYVNSPLHF
-	TRBV28	-	TRBJ2-7	TGTGCCGGTACCCGAGACTACGAGCAGTACTTC	CAGTRDYEQYF
TRBD1	TRBV15	many	TRBJ2-5	TGTGCCACCAGCCGGGACAGGGGAAGAGAGACCCAGTACTTC	CATSRDRGRETQYF
-	TRBV7-9	few	TRBJ2-7	TGTGCCAGCAGCCCGGGACTGCCGCGGGAGCAGTACTTC	CASSPGLPREQYF
-	TRBV6-2/TRBV6-3	few	TRBJ2-1	TGTGCCAGCGAGTCCCTGGGGGAGCAGTTCTTC	CASESLGEQFF
TRBD1	TRBV10-3	-	TRBJ2-2	TGTGCCATCAGTGAGTCCAGGACAGGGGGTTCCGGGGAGCTGTTTTTT	CAISESRTGGSGELFF
-	TRBV29-1	-	TRBJ1-2	TGCAGCGTCCAAGAGGGCAGCTATGGCTACACCTTC	CSVQEGSYGYTF
-	TRBV4-1	-	TRBJ1-3	TGCGCCAGCAGCGAATTTTGGGCAGGGGCTGGAAACACCATATATTTT	CASSEFWAGAGNTIYF
TRBD2	TRBV7-3	few	TRBJ2-3	TGTGCCAGCAGCTTGGCGGGGGGGCATGGGACAGATACGCAGTATTTT	CASSLAGGHGTDTQYF
-	TRBV29-1	many	TRBJ2-1	TGCAGCGGAGGGGGGTCCTACAATGAGCAGTTCTTC	CSGGGSYNEQFF